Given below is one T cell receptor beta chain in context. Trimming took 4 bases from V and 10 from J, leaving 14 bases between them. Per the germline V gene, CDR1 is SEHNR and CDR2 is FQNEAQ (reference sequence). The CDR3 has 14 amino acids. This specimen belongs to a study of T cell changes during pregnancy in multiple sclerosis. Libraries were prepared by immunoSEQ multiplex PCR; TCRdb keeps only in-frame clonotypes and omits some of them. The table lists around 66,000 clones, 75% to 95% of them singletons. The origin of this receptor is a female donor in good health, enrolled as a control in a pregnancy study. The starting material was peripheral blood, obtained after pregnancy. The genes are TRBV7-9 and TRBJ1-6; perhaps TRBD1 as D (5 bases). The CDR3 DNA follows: TGTGCCAGCAGCTCAAGACAGTTAGACTCACCCCTCCACTTT. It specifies CASSSRQLDSPLHF.